This record covers a single T cell receptor (beta chain). Its antigen remains unknown. This sample is drawn from a study of cytomegalovirus exposure and HLA in healthy donors. The CDR3 totals 18 residues. Germline CDR1 reads SGHAT; CDR2 reads FQNNGV. After removal of 5 bases from V and 2 bases from J, the junction contained 10 bases not matched to a gene. General study points: Most TCR sequences showed up rarely, but some public TCRs showed up in many donors. In the roughly 120 validation repertoires, a later analysis found that first-cohort TCR clusters tended to co-occur. Per published reports, the classifier diagnosed cytomegalovirus status with high specificity and sensitivity.

The donors were part of the validation cohort of some 120 subjects. That cohort was separate from the first cohort, which comprised about 730 subjects. Sequencing used immunoSEQ multiplex PCR; TCRdb keeps in-frame clones, though not all of them. In the table there are some 120,000 clones, over 85% of which are singletons. The sequence was collected from a woman between 18 and 29 years old in good health and CMV-seronegative. The sequenced sample was PBMCs. The gene calls are TRBV11-2 and TRBJ2-7; 15 bases match TRBD2. The CDR3 loop reads CASSRTSGRAAKAYEQYF. The CDR3, as DNA: TGTGCCAGCAGCAGGACTAGCGGGAGGGCCGCTAAAGCCTACGAGCAGTACTTC.